The subject of this entry is one TCR beta chain. Its antigen is still unknown. Time point of the sample: 4-8 weeks after completion of therapy. Profiling relied on immunoSEQ multiplex PCR, and the TCRdb table lists in-frame clones only, not all of them. This sample has approximately 20,000 clones, with 81% found just once. This entry comes from a study of T cell therapy after organ transplantation. Germline CDR1 reads LGHNA; CDR2 reads YSLEER. The CDR3 totals 15 residues. Trimming removed 0 bases at V and 6 bases at J, with 14 bases between. The starting material was CD8+ T cells from blood, obtained after autologous CMV-specific T cell therapy. This TCR was recovered from a human patient who had received a solid organ transplant and had CMV disease. Some T cells may trace back to the graft donor. The V and J genes are TRBV4-3 and TRBJ1-1, with D hard to call. The CDR3 DNA reads as TGCGCCAGCAGCCAAGATGGGTCGTGGGTGTCTGAAGCTTTCTTT. This translates into CASSQDGSWVSEAFF.